One sample yielded the 5 T cell receptor beta chains listed below, sequenced in a study of technical replicates of blood from a handful of donors. Assay: immunoSEQ multiplex PCR; the TCRdb copy retains only in-frame clones and omits some. The sample has tens of thousands of clones, roughly 92% seen once. The sample taken for sequencing was T cells isolated from PBMCs. These receptors originate from a human donor in good health.

J is TRBJ2-5 and V is TRBV6-6, with no clear D. CDR1 and CDR2 from the germline V gene are MNHNY and SVGAGI (reference sequence). The CDR3 loop spans 12 amino acids. Trimming stripped 4 bases from V and 6 bases from J, with 9 bases between. The CDR3 here is CASSFLSQTQYF. The CDR3 DNA sequence: TGTGCCAGCAGTTTTCTCAGTCAGACCCAGTACTTC.

This chain's CDR3 is CASSFLAASGANVLTF. The CDR3 DNA is TGCGCCAGCAGCTTCCTAGCGGCCTCTGGGGCCAACGTCCTGACTTTC. The V call is TRBV5-1, the J call TRBJ2-6; 7 nucleotides agree with TRBD2. This CDR3 is built from 16 residues. Germline CDR1 SGHRS, CDR2 YFSETQ. Unmatched junction bases numbered 2, after V lost 2 bases and J lost 0 bases.

This clone was seen only once. This chain uses TRBV18 with TRBJ2-2; no definite D call. Looked up from germline, CDR1 is KGHSH and CDR2 is LQKENI. The CDR3 runs 15 residues. V shed 0 bases and J shed 1 base, with 6 bases lying between them. The chain's CDR3 is CASSPPTKNTGELFF. The DNA for the CDR3 is TGTGCCAGCTCACCACCCACAAAGAACACCGGGGAGCTGTTTTTT.

The CDR3 reads CASSPPPGQRNYGYTF. The DNA for the CDR3 is TGTGCCAGCAGCCCACCGCCGGGACAGAGAAACTATGGCTACACCTTC. The J gene is TRBJ1-2, the V gene TRBV28; 7 bases map to TRBD1. Trimming took 6 bases from V and 2 from J; bases not matched to a gene: 12. Germline V gene lookup returns CDR1 MDHEN and CDR2 SYDVKM. This CDR3 is built from 16 residues.

CDR3 nucleotides: TGTGCCAGCAGTTCCTCCCCACTAGCAAGGCTCGGGGAGCAGTTCTTC. It encodes CASSSSPLARLGEQFF. The chain combines TRBV7-9 with TRBJ2-1; tentatively, D is TRBD2 (6 bases). Trimming left V 6 bases short and J 10 bases short, with 25 bases between. There are 16 residues in the CDR3. Germline CDR1 and CDR2: SEHNR and FQNEAQ (reference sequence).